Below, 21 T cell receptor beta chains from the same sample are listed, as sequenced in a study of T cell responses to AZD1222 COVID-19 vaccine (dated by TCRdb to about 2021). Preparation of the library involved the immunoSEQ multiplex PCR assay. Sourced from immuneACCESS, this table was stored by TCRdb with only in-frame sequences that have V and J called. A share of the clones is absent; for the studies checked, an unresolved V gene accounts for under half, and the remainder has no known explanation. The sample data list roughly 100,000 clones, and approximately 88% of these were observed just once. The leading ten clones occupy over 15% of the sample. Interpreted using the paper, the time point label stands for: baseline before first vaccination. The material was peripheral blood, obtained on day 0 of AZD1222 vaccination. These receptors all stem from an adult in good health.

The chain employs TRBV19 and TRBJ2-1; 13 positions match TRBD2. Losses at the gene ends were 5 bases for V and 9 bases for J; bases not matched to a gene: 7. Germline CDR1 and CDR2: LNHDA and SQIVND (reference sequence). CDR3 size: 15 residues. The CDR3 sequence: CASSPTSGGVSEQFF. CDR3 coding DNA: TGTGCCAGTAGTCCAACTAGCGGGGGGGTTTCTGAGCAGTTCTTC.

This chain links TRBV6-1 with TRBJ1-5; D remains ambiguous. This CDR3 contains 13 residues. V was trimmed by 1 base and J by 4 bases, leaving 5 bases between them. Germline CDR1 MNHNS, CDR2 SASEGT. CDR3 residues: CASSEVQNQPQHF. The CDR3 DNA reads TGTGCCAGCAGTGAAGTTCAGAATCAGCCCCAGCATTTT.

This clone is medium-sized. The V gene is TRBV28, the J gene TRBJ1-5, with D perhaps matching TRBD1 (5 bases). V shed 2 bases and J shed 3 bases, with 17 bases lying between them. Germline V CDR1 and CDR2: MDHEN, SYDVKM. This CDR3 spans 17 amino acids. The CDR3 DNA reads TGTGCCAGCAGTTTAGATCGGGGGGATCGGGCCAATCAGCCCCAGCATTTT. This codes for CASSLDRGDRANQPQHF. Looking up the rest from reference TRBV28 and TRBJ1-5 gives the full variable domain: DVKVTQSSRYLVKRTGEKVFLECVQDMDHENMFWYRQDPGLGLRLIYFSYDVKMKEKGDIPEGYSVSREKKERFSLILESASTNQTSMYLCASSLDRGDRANQPQHFGDGTRLSIL.

The chain combines TRBV4-2 with TRBJ1-4; D is ambiguous. V lost 0 bases and J lost 5, with 7 bases in between. The CDR3 loop spans 14 amino acids. CDR1 and CDR2 (germline): LGHNA, YNFKEQ. CDR3 in amino acids: CASSQERRNEKLFF. CDR3 coding DNA: TGTGCCAGCAGCCAAGAGAGGAGAAATGAAAAACTGTTTTTT.

This rearrangement joins TRBV5-1 to TRBJ1-1; D gene uncertain. Germline V lookup: CDR1 SGHRS, CDR2 YFSETQ. Trimming took off 4 bases at V and 5 bases at J, with 15 bases between the two ends. The CDR3 totals 14 residues. The CDR3, as DNA: TGCGCCAGCAGCAAGGACGGCGGGAGGACTGAAGCTTTCTTT. Translation gives CASSKDGGRTEAFF.

This chain uses TRBV6-2 or TRBV6-3 with TRBJ1-4; TRBD1 matches at 9 bases. With V trimmed by 5 bases and J by 5 bases, 0 bases remained unmatched. From germline, CDR1 is MNHEY and CDR2 SVGEGT. The CDR3 contains 13 residues. For the CDR3, the DNA is TGTGCCAGCAGTGACAGGGGGAATGAAAAACTGTTTTTT. It translates to CASSDRGNEKLFF.

The chain links TRBV20-1 to TRBJ1-1; D call uncertain. This CDR3 comprises 15 residues. The V end was cut by 3 bases, the J end by 5 bases, with 19 bases between. CDR1 DFQATT and CDR2 SNEGSKA come from the germline V gene (reference sequence). The CDR3 loop is CSASRRTPQGTEAFF. The CDR3, as DNA: TGCAGTGCTAGTCGCAGGACTCCTCAAGGAACTGAAGCTTTCTTT.

V gene TRBV7-8 combines with J gene TRBJ1-2; 10 bases align to TRBD1. Germline V gene lookup returns CDR1 SGHVS and CDR2 FQNEAQ. The V segment lost 4 bases and the J segment 3 bases; nucleotides outside the gene matches: 8. CDR3 length: 16 residues. In DNA, the CDR3 is TGTGCCAGCAGCTCCCGGGACAGGGGATTACACTATGGCTACACCTTC. It specifies CASSSRDRGLHYGYTF.

The genes are TRBV6-2 or TRBV6-3 and TRBJ2-7; D might be TRBD2 (5 bases). V lost 2 bases to trimming and J lost 2 bases, with 13 bases between them. Germline V lookup: CDR1 MNHEY, CDR2 SVGEGT. The CDR3 consists of 15 residues. The CDR3 nucleotides read TGTGCCAGCAGTTACCTCGGGGAAAGGGCCTACGAGCAGTACTTC. Translated: CASSYLGERAYEQYF.

This chain connects TRBV11-2 to TRBJ1-4; D might be TRBD1 (5 bases). The CDR3 has 14 amino acids. V was cut by 1 base and J by 4 bases, with 7 bases left in between. Germline CDR1 is SGHAT and CDR2 is FQNNGV. In DNA, the CDR3 is TGTGCCAGCAGCTTAGGTGGGGGTAATGAAAAACTGTTTTTT. Amino acids: CASSLGGGNEKLFF.

This clone was counted a single time. This chain uses TRBV11-3 with TRBJ1-6; a possible D gene is TRBD1 (5 bases). The V end was cut by 5 bases, the J end by 10 bases, with 15 bases between. Germline CDR1 SGHNT, CDR2 YENEEA. The length of the CDR3 is 14 residues. CDR3 coding DNA: TGTGCCAGCAGCACTGGGGGAGGAGGATCACCCCTCCACTTT. Residues: CASSTGGGGSPLHF. The full variable domain, its missing parts supplied by reference TRBV11-3 and TRBJ1-6, is EAGVVQSPRYKIIEKKQPVAFWCNPISGHNTLYWYLQNLGQGPELLIRYENEEAVDDSQLPKDRFSAERLKGVDSTLKIQPAELGDSAVYLCASSTGGGGSPLHFGNGTRLTVT.

The J gene is TRBJ2-5, the V gene TRBV11-2, with D perhaps TRBD2 (6 bases). The germline V and J ends were trimmed by 5 bases and 4 bases, with 11 bases remaining between them. Germline values: CDR1 SGHAT, CDR2 FQNNGV. This CDR3 has 13 residues. CDR3 region: CASSPGDGETQYF. In nucleotides, the CDR3 is TGTGCCAGCAGCCCGGGGGATGGAGAGACCCAGTACTTC. The full variable domain, completed using reference TRBV11-2 and TRBJ2-5, is EAGVAQSPRYKIIEKRQSVAFWCNPISGHATLYWYQQILGQGPKLLIQFQNNGVVDDSQLPKDRFSAERLKGVDSTLKIQPAKLEDSAVYLCASSPGDGETQYFGPGTRLLVL.

This clone was counted between two and nine times. The chain employs TRBV4-2 and TRBJ1-6, with 7 bases identical to TRBD1. V trimming: 0 bases; J trimming: 12 bases; junction bases outside the gene matches: 14. CDR1 and CDR2 (germline): LGHNA, YNFKEQ. CDR3 length: 17 residues. The CDR3 DNA reads TGTGCCAGCAGCCAAGATGGGACAGACGCTCCTTTGGGACCCCTCCACTTT. As protein: CASSQDGTDAPLGPLHF.

The chain combines TRBV6-2 or TRBV6-3 with TRBJ1-1, with 7 bases matching TRBD1. Per the germline V gene, CDR1 is MNHEY and CDR2 is SVGEGT. The CDR3 extends over 17 amino acids. The V segment lost 2 bases and the J segment 1 base; nucleotides outside the gene matches: 10. The CDR3 loop reads CASSYPIGDRENTEAFF. CDR3 coding DNA: TGTGCCAGCAGTTACCCCATCGGAGACAGGGAGAACACTGAAGCTTTCTTT.

This sequence joins TRBV28 and TRBJ1-3; D is undetermined. V was pared by 3 bases and J by 0 bases, with 12 bases between. Germline CDR1 MDHEN, CDR2 SYDVKM. This CDR3 region has 16 residues. The DNA for the CDR3 is TGTGCCAGCAGTTTTAGGAAGGTGAACTCTGGAAACACCATATATTTT. It specifies CASSFRKVNSGNTIYF.

In this sample, this clone turned up once. The chain couples TRBV13 to TRBJ1-6; D unresolved. The CDR3 spans 14 residues. V was pared by 6 bases and J by 4 bases, with 10 bases between. The germline V gene has CDR1 PRHDT and CDR2 FYEKMQ (reference sequence). The CDR3 bases are TGTGCCAGCAGAGCCGAGGGTTATAATTCACCCCTCCACTTT. Translating gives CASRAEGYNSPLHF.

Regarding this clone: One end of the junction varies from germline; a read error may be responsible. The chain combines TRBV9 with TRBJ1-1; the D is unclear. The CDR3 is made up of 13 amino acids. The germline V gene has CDR1 SGDLS and CDR2 YYNGEE. CDR3 region: CASRVEGFTEAFF. The CDR3 nucleotides read TGTGCCAGCAGGGTAGAAGGGTTCACTGAAGCTTTCTTT.

The CDR3 DNA follows: TGTGCCAGCAGCAACGATGGGCGGGGGTACCACAATGAGCAGTTCTTC. Translating it yields CASSNDGRGYHNEQFF. The rearrangement joins TRBV11-2 to TRBJ2-1; 7 bases fit TRBD2. Germline V gives CDR1 SGHAT, CDR2 FQNNGV. This CDR3 contains 16 residues. The junction had 12 bases not matched to a gene; V was cut back by 5 bases and J by 5 bases.

The chain couples TRBV5-4 to TRBJ2-1, with TRBD1 identical over 7 bases. V gave up 4 bases and J gave up 14 bases; unmatched junction bases: 12. The CDR3 extends over 13 amino acids. Looked up from germline, CDR1 is SGHNT and CDR2 is YYREEE (reference sequence). This chain's CDR3 is CASSTPGGLGKFF. Here the CDR3 DNA reads TGTGCCAGCAGCACCCCAGGGGGTCTCGGCAAGTTCTTC.

The chain uses TRBV7-8 and TRBJ2-7; 7 bases match TRBD1. The germline V gene has CDR1 SGHVS and CDR2 FQNEAQ. V trimming: 5 bases; J trimming: 2 bases; junction bases outside the gene matches: 6. The CDR3 sequence is 14 residues long. In nucleotides, the CDR3 is TGTGCCAGCAGCCGAGACAGGGCCGCCTACGAGCAGTACGTC. Translated, it gives CASSRDRAAYEQYV.

The J gene is TRBJ1-4, the V gene TRBV6-5; D call uncertain. Trimming cost V 8 bases and J 5 bases, with 15 bases left between them. The germline CDR1 and CDR2 sequences are MNHEY and SVGAGI. This CDR3 is 14 amino acids long. The CDR3 DNA reads TGTGCCAGCCGCCCCCCAGGAAACAATGAAAAACTGTTTTTT. Protein: CASRPPGNNEKLFF.